Each of the 29 T cell receptor beta chains below was sequenced from the same sample in a study of T-cell reconstitution after alpha-beta-depleted transplantation in children. Preparation of the TCRbeta library was carried out with unique molecular identifiers. MiXCR was run by TCRdb on the PCR reads, yielding one entry per CDR3 protein. Of about 460,000 distinct CDR3 sequences listed, over 9.5% are singletons. Source: PBMCs, taken before TCRalphabeta/CD19-depleted stem cell transplant. These receptors came from a child aged 2-9 years with inherited bone marrow failure, due to receive a stem cell transplant.

This clonotype was seen many times. The V gene is TRBV29-1, the J gene TRBJ2-7; possible D gene TRBD2, 5 bases. V lost 6 bases and J lost 3, with 6 bases in between. The V gene's germline CDR1 is SQVTM and CDR2 ANQGSEA. The CDR3 is 10 residues long. The CDR3 protein is CSVRDYEQYF. CDR3 DNA sequence: TGCAGCGTCCGGGACTACGAGCAGTACTTC.

At least ten counts were recorded for this clonotype. This sequence joins TRBV5-1 and TRBJ2-7; the D gene is possibly TRBD2 (6 bases). The germline V and J ends were trimmed by 4 bases and 3 bases, with 17 bases remaining between them. Germline V gene sequence: CDR1 SGHRS, CDR2 YFSETQ. This CDR3 comprises 15 residues. CDR3 DNA sequence: TGCGCCAGCAGCCCCCTTGGCGGGATAAACTACGAGCAGTACTTC. Residues: CASSPLGGINYEQYF.

Details on this clonotype: A much larger clone differs by one base, so this may be a read error. V and J are TRBV6-4 and TRBJ2-3, with TRBD2 as a possible D gene (6 bases). Germline CDR1 and CDR2: MRHNA and SNTAGT. The CDR3 loop spans 14 amino acids. The V gene lost 10 bases and the J gene lost 3 bases, with 17 bases spanning the gap. The CDR3 region is CATRDLSGTDTQYF. In DNA form, the CDR3 reads TGTGCCACCCGGGACTTATCTGGAACAGATACGCAGTATTTT.

This clonotype was detected many times. The chain couples TRBV20-1 to TRBJ2-5; D gene unclear. The CDR3 totals 13 residues. With 3 bases removed from V and 10 bases from J, the gap between germline ends came to 18 bases. Per the germline V gene, CDR1 is DFQATT and CDR2 is SNEGSKA (reference sequence). The CDR3 spells CSASLSLQVIQYF. The CDR3 nucleotides read TGCAGTGCTAGCCTTAGCCTCCAAGTGATCCAGTACTTC.

This clonotype was detected ten times or more. The chain links TRBV28 to TRBJ2-3; 8 nucleotides align to TRBD2. Trimming at V came to 2 bases and at J to 5 bases, leaving 6 bases not matched to a gene. The CDR3 is 15 amino acids. CDR1 MDHEN and CDR2 SYDVKM come from the germline V gene. In DNA, the CDR3 is TGTGCCAGCAGTTTAGGAGCGGGAGCTGTAGATACGCAGTATTTT. Its protein is CASSLGAGAVDTQYF.

This clonotype was counted at least ten times. The chain joins TRBV7-9 to TRBJ1-1; D is undetermined. The CDR3 spans 14 residues. Germline CDR1 is SEHNR and CDR2 is FQNEAQ (reference sequence). The ends were cut back, 5 bases at V and 6 bases at J, with 16 bases in the middle. In DNA form, the CDR3 reads TGTGCCAGCAGCCCGGACTCGAGGTGGGCTGAAGCTTTCTTT. This encodes CASSPDSRWAEAFF.

There are many counts of this clonotype. The rearrangement joins TRBV28 to TRBJ2-3; TRBD2 matches at 10 bases. The CDR3 sequence is 16 residues long. V was pared by 5 bases and J by 7 bases, with 12 bases of the junction left unmatched. CDR1 is MDHEN, CDR2 SYDVKM, per germline. The CDR3: CASSAPEAGGLNTQYF. The DNA for the CDR3 is TGTGCCAGCAGTGCCCCCGAAGCGGGAGGGCTGAATACGCAGTATTTT.

There are many counts of this clonotype. The chain carries TRBV27 and TRBJ2-1; D is uncertain. Germline CDR1 and CDR2: MNHEY and SMNVEV (reference sequence). CDR3 size: 14 residues. Trimming stripped 3 bases from V and 6 bases from J, with 12 bases between. CDR3 coding DNA: TGTGCCAGCAGTTTCTCGGACGGGTTCAATGAGCAGTTCTTC. Its protein product is CASSFSDGFNEQFF.

This clonotype has ten or more counts. The chain is built from TRBV2 and TRBJ1-2, with D perhaps matching TRBD1 (5 bases). Germline V gene data show CDR1 as SNHLY and CDR2 as FYNNEI. This CDR3 comprises 15 residues. Trimming shortened V by 1 base and J by 6 bases, and 15 bases separated the two germline ends. CDR3 protein: CASSEEQEPGDGYTF. The CDR3 nucleotides are TGTGCCAGCAGTGAAGAACAGGAACCCGGGGATGGCTACACCTTC.

This clonotype was seen at least ten times. The rearrangement links TRBV18 to TRBJ2-1; 10 bases align to TRBD2. The CDR3 is 14 residues long. Germline V gives CDR1 KGHSH, CDR2 LQKENI. V shed 4 bases, J shed 8 bases, and the junction held 5 bases outside the gene matches. The CDR3 loop is CASSLTSGVDEQFF. The CDR3 DNA follows: TGTGCCAGCTCACTTACTAGCGGGGTGGATGAGCAGTTCTTC.

This clonotype was picked up a small number of times. CDR3 amino acids: CSASPPLARRHTQYF. The CDR3 coding sequence is TGCAGTGCTAGCCCCCCTCTAGCAAGACGTCATACGCAGTATTTT. The rearrangement uses TRBV20-1 and TRBJ2-3, with a possible D match to TRBD2 (5 bases). CDR1 and CDR2 from the germline V gene are DFQATT and SNEGSKA (reference sequence). V lost 3 bases and J 7 bases, leaving 20 bases between the germline ends. The length of the CDR3 is 15 residues.

This clonotype was seen at least ten times. The chain recombines TRBV7-2 with TRBJ2-1; 13 bases align to TRBD2. V lost 4 bases, J lost 8 bases, and 11 bases stayed unmatched. Per the germline V gene, CDR1 is SGHTA and CDR2 is FQGNSA. This CDR3 is 17 amino acids long. This CDR3 is CASSSTWTSGRTDEQFF. The CDR3 nucleotides read TGTGCCAGCAGCTCCACCTGGACTAGCGGGAGAACGGATGAGCAGTTCTTC.

This sequence joins TRBV12-3 or TRBV12-4 and TRBJ2-3; no firm D call. Trimming took 6 bases from V and 0 from J, leaving 13 bases between them. The CDR3 runs 15 residues. The CDR3 DNA is TGTGCCAGCAGAAGGACCGTTACTAGCACAGATACGCAGTATTTT. Translating it yields CASRRTVTSTDTQYF.

This clonotype was counted a few times. The V call is TRBV30, the J call TRBJ2-1, with 7 bases identical to TRBD1. Germline values: CDR1 GTSNPN, CDR2 SVGIG (reference sequence). The CDR3 is 12 residues long. V dropped 5 bases and J dropped 3; count of bases not matched to a gene: 1. In nucleotides, the CDR3 is TGTGCCTGGGGGGACAGCTACAATGAGCAGTTCTTC. Translation gives CAWGDSYNEQFF.

This clonotype was seen repeatedly, ten times or more. The chain recombines TRBV7-9 with TRBJ2-7; D assignment may be TRBD1 or TRBD2 (5 bases each). Per germline, CDR1 SEHNR and CDR2 FQNEAQ (reference sequence). Trimming shortened V by 5 bases and J by 9 bases, and 20 bases separated the two germline ends. This CDR3 contains 14 residues. The chain's CDR3 is CASSVAGTALGQYF. CDR3 nucleotides: TGTGCCAGCAGCGTGGCCGGGACCGCCTTGGGGCAGTACTTC.

This clonotype occurred many times. This chain links TRBV5-4 with TRBJ2-3; maybe TRBD2 (5 bases). The CDR3 has 13 amino acids. Germline CDR1 is SGHNT and CDR2 is YYREEE (reference sequence). Trimming removed 4 bases at V and 5 bases at J, with 11 bases between. CDR3 DNA sequence: TGTGCCAGCAGCCACGTAGAGGGAGATACGCAGTATTTT. As protein: CASSHVEGDTQYF.

This clonotype has at least ten counts. The chain employs TRBV11-3 and TRBJ2-2; the match to TRBD2 covers 8 bases. The CDR3 has 15 residues. After removal of 3 bases from V and 7 bases from J, the junction contained 7 bases not matched to a gene. CDR1 is SGHNT and CDR2 is YENEEA in the germline V gene. The CDR3 here is CASSFAGGKSGELFF. In DNA, the CDR3 is TGTGCCAGCAGCTTCGCGGGAGGAAAGAGCGGGGAGCTGTTTTTT.

This clonotype appeared many times. The chain joins TRBV21-1 to TRBJ2-5; the table's D call of TRBD1 was not tested on the DNA. TRBV21-1 constitutes a pseudogene. This CDR3 comprises 18 residues. CDR3 sequence: CASSMPAVGGPNQETQYF. DNA for the CDR3: TGTGCCAGCAGCATGCCCGCTGTGGGGGGCCCAAACCAAGAGACCCAGTACTTC.

This clonotype was detected ten times or more. Its ends do not fully match the called genes, so a read error is possible. This chain links TRBV29-1 with TRBJ2-3, with 9 bases fitting TRBD1. The CDR3 loop spans 13 amino acids. Germline loops: CDR1 SQVTM, CDR2 ANQGSEA. The CDR3 spells CSVEIFNGDRVHF. The CDR3 DNA reads as TGCAGCGTTGAAATCTTTAATGGGGACAGGGTGCATTTT.

This clonotype was seen at least ten times. The chain combines TRBV3-1 with TRBJ2-5; 14 bases are a match to TRBD2. Trimming cost V 4 bases and J 5 bases; bases outside gene matches: 6. The CDR3 is made up of 16 amino acids. From germline, CDR1 is LGHDT and CDR2 YNNKEL (reference sequence). The CDR3 sequence is CASSLGLAGGGETQYF. CDR3 in DNA: TGTGCCAGCAGCCTTGGACTAGCGGGAGGAGGGGAGACCCAGTACTTC.

This clonotype showed up many times. The V and J genes are TRBV7-2 and TRBJ2-1; D gene unclear. Looked up from germline, CDR1 is SGHTA and CDR2 is FQGNSA. This CDR3 has 16 residues. V dropped 5 bases and J dropped 2 bases, with 16 bases sitting between them. CDR3 sequence reads: CASSPWPYGAYNEQFF. DNA for the CDR3: TGTGCCAGCAGCCCCTGGCCCTACGGAGCCTACAATGAGCAGTTCTTC.

Only a few counts were recorded for this clonotype. This chain links TRBV5-5 with TRBJ2-7; 15 nucleotides align to TRBD2. The length of the CDR3 is 17 residues. V was pared by 4 bases and J by 5 bases, with 10 bases of the junction left unmatched. Germline assignment: CDR1 SGHKS and CDR2 YYEKEE (reference sequence). The CDR3 sequence is CASSLRGLAGGPNEQYF. The CDR3 bases are TGTGCCAGCAGCCTCCGAGGACTAGCGGGAGGGCCTAACGAGCAGTACTTC.

The chain has TRBV7-8 and TRBJ2-1; no clear D gene. Trimming took 5 bases from V and 9 from J, leaving 14 bases between them. CDR1 is SGHVS, CDR2 FQNEAQ, per germline. CDR3 size: 13 residues. The CDR3 protein is CASSKTAGVEQFF. DNA for the CDR3: TGTGCCAGCAGCAAAACGGCCGGCGTTGAGCAGTTCTTC. The complete variable domain, with remaining parts taken from reference TRBV7-8 and TRBJ2-1, reads GAGVSQSPRYKVAKRGQDVALRCDPISGHVSLFWYQQALGQGPEFLTYFQNEAQLDKSGLPSDRFFAERPEGSVSTLKIQRTQQEDSAVYLCASSKTAGVEQFFGPGTRLTVL.

Comments on this clonotype: This could be a read error, since a much larger clone is one nucleotide away. The conserved final phenylalanine or tryptophan is absent from the CDR3, which likely points to a read error. The gene calls are TRBV19 and TRBJ2-1; 9 bases line up with TRBD2. CDR3 length: 15 amino acids. After removal of 6 bases from V and 9 bases from J, the junction contained 12 bases not matched to a gene. CDR1 LNHDA and CDR2 SQIVND come from the germline V gene (reference sequence). CDR3 region: CASRYSGRFGSEQFL. The CDR3 DNA sequence: TGTGCCAGTAGATATAGCGGGAGATTTGGTAGTGAGCAGTTCCTC.

This clonotype showed up many times. This chain uses TRBV20-1 with TRBJ2-7; 7 bases match TRBD1. This CDR3 contains 12 residues. Germline-derived CDR1 and CDR2 are DFQATT and SNEGSKA (reference sequence). The chain's CDR3 is CATRQGAYEQYF. As DNA, the CDR3 is TGCGCGACTCGGCAGGGGGCCTACGAGCAGTACTTC.

This clonotype was found many times. The rearrangement joins TRBV7-9 to TRBJ2-5; 8 bases match TRBD1. CDR1 and CDR2 from the germline V gene are SEHNR and FQNEAQ (reference sequence). Unmatched junction bases numbered 7, after V lost 5 bases and J lost 2 bases. The CDR3 loop spans 15 amino acids. CDR3 nucleotide sequence: TGTGCCAGCAGCCCTTCTACAGGGGGGCAAGAGACCCAGTACTTC. Translated, it gives CASSPSTGGQETQYF.

The chain combines TRBV7-9 with TRBJ2-7; D is uncertain. The CDR3 has 14 amino acids. The V gene's germline CDR1 is SEHNR and CDR2 FQNEAQ (reference sequence). Trimming shortened V by 1 base and J by 0 bases, and 7 bases separated the two germline ends. The chain's CDR3 is CASSLVVDSYEQYF. The CDR3 region has the DNA TGTGCCAGCAGCTTAGTCGTGGACTCCTACGAGCAGTACTTC. The full variable domain, with the rest looked up from reference TRBV7-9 and TRBJ2-7, is DTGVSQNPRHKITKRGQNVTFRCDPISEHNRLYWYRQTLGQGPEFLTYFQNEAQLEKSRLLSDRFSAERPKGSFSTLEIQRTEQGDSAMYLCASSLVVDSYEQYFGPGTRLTVT.

This clonotype appeared a few times. The genes are TRBV6-2 or TRBV6-3 and TRBJ2-7; 10 bases are shared with TRBD2. The CDR3 spans 22 residues. Germline CDR1 is MNHEY and CDR2 is SVGEGT. The V segment lost 2 bases and the J segment 3 bases; nucleotides outside the gene matches: 25. CDR3 amino acids: CASSYADSPGLAREPEVYEQYF. The CDR3, as DNA: TGTGCCAGCAGTTACGCAGACTCACCGGGACTAGCGCGGGAACCAGAGGTCTACGAGCAGTACTTC.

This chain uses TRBV20-1 with TRBJ2-2, with TRBD1 as a possible D gene (5 bases). CDR3 length: 15 residues. CDR1 DFQATT and CDR2 SNEGSKA come from the germline V gene (reference sequence). V was shortened by 0 bases and J by 3 bases, with 11 bases between the two germline ends. CDR3 sequence (DNA): TGCAGTGCTAGAGATTTCAGGGCCGACACCGGGGAGCTGTTTTTT. Its translation is CSARDFRADTGELFF.